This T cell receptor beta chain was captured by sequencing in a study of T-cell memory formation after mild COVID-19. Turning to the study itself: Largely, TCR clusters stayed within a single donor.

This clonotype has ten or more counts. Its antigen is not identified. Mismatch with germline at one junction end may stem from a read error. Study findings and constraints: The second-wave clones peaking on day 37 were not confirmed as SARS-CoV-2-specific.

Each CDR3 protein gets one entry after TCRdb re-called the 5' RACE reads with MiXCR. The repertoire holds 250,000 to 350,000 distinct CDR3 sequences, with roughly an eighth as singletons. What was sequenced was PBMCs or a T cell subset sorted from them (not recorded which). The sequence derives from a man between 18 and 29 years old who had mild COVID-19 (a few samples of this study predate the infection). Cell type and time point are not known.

CDR3: CASSHGVDKGATHF. CDR3 sequence (DNA): TGTGCCAGCAGCCACGGCGTGGATAAAGGGGCCACCCACTTC. This chain links TRBV7-9 with TRBJ2-4, with D perhaps TRBD1 (5 bases). The CDR3 has 14 amino acids. The germline V gene encodes CDR1 SEHNR and CDR2 FQNEAQ (reference sequence).